The 24 T cell receptor beta chains in this list originate from one sample, sequenced in a study of T cells in localized non-small cell lung cancer. Libraries were prepared by immunoSEQ multiplex PCR; TCRdb keeps only in-frame clonotypes and omits some of them. The profile shows tens of thousands of clones, approximately 80% of them singletons. Sequenced material: peripheral blood, taken before any cancer treatment. These receptor sequences come from a female donor older than 55 with stage I lung adenocarcinoma.

A note on this clone: At the DNA level, this CDR3 is encoded by other sequences in the same sample as well. J is TRBJ1-1 and V is TRBV5-1; unclear D gene. Germline CDR1 is SGHRS and CDR2 is YFSETQ. Trimming stripped 1 base from V and 2 bases from J, with 9 bases between. The CDR3 sequence is 14 residues long. The CDR3 protein is CASSLSGLNTEAFF. The CDR3 DNA reads TGCGCCAGCAGCTTGTCAGGATTAAACACTGAAGCTTTCTTT.

The J gene is TRBJ2-1, the V gene TRBV6-1; 11 bases are a match to TRBD2. CDR1 is MNHNS and CDR2 is SASEGT in the germline V gene. There are 14 residues in the CDR3. The V segment lost 6 bases and the J segment 5 bases; nucleotides outside the gene matches: 3. CDR3 region: CASRLAGVNNEQFF. The CDR3 DNA sequence: TGTGCCAGCAGACTAGCGGGAGTCAACAATGAGCAGTTCTTC.

The table lists this clone with a few counts. The chain uses TRBV5-1 and TRBJ1-2; D gene uncertain. Trimming left V 3 bases short and J 5 bases short, with 11 bases between. Per the germline V gene, CDR1 is SGHRS and CDR2 is YFSETQ. The CDR3 is made up of 13 amino acids. DNA for the CDR3: TGCGCCAGCAGCTCCAAATTAGGGTATGGCTACACCTTC. This encodes CASSSKLGYGYTF. Full variable domain (remainder filled in from reference TRBV5-1 and TRBJ1-2): KAGVTQTPRYLIKTRGQQVTLSCSPISGHRSVSWYQQTPGQGLQFLFEYFSETQRNKGNFPGRFSGRQFSNSRSEMNVSTLELGDSALYLCASSSKLGYGYTFGSGTRLTVV.

The chain couples TRBV5-1 to TRBJ1-2; no definite D call. Deletions cut 0 bases from V and 5 bases from J, with 8 bases between. Germline V gene lookup returns CDR1 SGHRS and CDR2 YFSETQ. The CDR3 contains 13 residues. CDR3 sequence (DNA): TGCGCCAGCAGCTTGGTGGCAAGATATGGCTACACCTTC. Translation gives CASSLVARYGYTF.

V is TRBV9 and J is TRBJ2-7; possibly TRBD1 for D (6 bases). With 0 bases removed from V and 2 bases from J, the gap between germline ends came to 12 bases. From germline, CDR1 is SGDLS and CDR2 YYNGEE. This CDR3 has 15 amino acids. The CDR3 loop reads CASSVEGVSTYEQYF. For the CDR3, the DNA is TGTGCCAGCAGCGTAGAGGGGGTATCGACCTACGAGCAGTACTTC. The variable domain in full, with the rest retrieved from reference TRBV9 and TRBJ2-7, is DSGVTQTPKHLITATGQRVTLRCSPRSGDLSVYWYQQSLDQGLQFLIQYYNGEERAKGNILERFSAQQFPDLHSELNLSSLELGDSALYFCASSVEGVSTYEQYFGPGTRLTVT.

The chain joins TRBV30 to TRBJ1-4; D gene uncertain. The length of the CDR3 is 14 residues. Per germline, CDR1 GTSNPN and CDR2 SVGIG (reference sequence). V was shortened by 1 base and J by 8 bases, with 14 bases between the two germline ends. The CDR3 nucleotides read TGTGCCTGGAGTGCTCCCCCCCACCGGGAAAAACTGTTTTTT. Translation: CAWSAPPHREKLFF.

The rearrangement uses TRBV9 and TRBJ2-7; 7 positions match TRBD1. Germline lookup yields CDR1 SGDLS and CDR2 YYNGEE. CDR3 size: 14 residues. V lost 0 bases and J lost 2; bases outside the gene matches: 2. CDR3 residues: CASSVGGTAYEQYF. The CDR3 coding sequence is TGTGCCAGCAGCGTAGGAGGGACAGCCTACGAGCAGTACTTC.

V gene TRBV6-6 combines with J gene TRBJ2-1; the D is unclear. From germline, CDR1 is MNHNY and CDR2 SVGAGI (reference sequence). This CDR3 has 11 amino acids. The V end was cut by 2 bases, the J end by 8 bases, with 4 bases between. CDR3 in DNA: TGTGCCAGCAGTTACAGCGATGAGCAGTTCTTC. Its protein is CASSYSDEQFF.

The V gene is TRBV27, the J gene TRBJ2-3, with D unresolved. V lost 5 bases and J 0 bases, leaving 6 bases between the germline ends. CDR1 and CDR2 from the germline V gene are MNHEY and SMNVEV (reference sequence). The CDR3 runs to 13 residues. The CDR3 spells CASSLASTDTQYF. In DNA, the CDR3 is TGTGCCAGCAGTCTGGCCAGCACAGATACGCAGTATTTT.

The rearrangement uses TRBV6-1 and TRBJ1-5; D is uncertain. This CDR3 has 15 amino acids. Between the trimmed V and J ends, which lost 4 bases and 0 bases, there was a span of 10 bases. Germline CDR1 MNHNS, CDR2 SASEGT. CDR3 DNA sequence: TGTGCCAGCAGTGCCTTGGGAAATAGCAATCAGCCCCAGCATTTT. Translated, it gives CASSALGNSNQPQHF.

The rearrangement joins TRBV7-2 to TRBJ2-1; no reliable D call. The CDR3 totals 15 residues. Germline lookup yields CDR1 SGHTA and CDR2 FQGNSA. The V gene lost 1 base and the J gene lost 6 bases, with 13 bases spanning the gap. Here the CDR3 reads CASSLGSVRINEQFF. Written as DNA, the CDR3 is TGTGCCAGCAGCTTAGGGTCCGTCCGAATCAATGAGCAGTTCTTC.

This chain uses TRBV4-3 with TRBJ2-7; tentatively, D is TRBD1 (6 bases). The CDR3 length is 15 residues. Germline CDR1 LGHNA, CDR2 YSLEER. V was shortened by 0 bases and J by 3 bases, with 12 bases between the two germline ends. CDR3 protein: CASSQEWQGSYEQYF. CDR3 in DNA: TGCGCCAGCAGCCAAGAATGGCAGGGGAGCTACGAGCAGTACTTC.

This chain connects TRBV7-3 to TRBJ2-7, with TRBD1 identical over 9 bases. CDR3 length equals 14 residues. The germline V gene encodes CDR1 SGHTA and CDR2 FQGTGA. With 5 bases clipped from V and 7 bases from J, the junction kept 9 bases outside the gene matches. CDR3 in DNA: TGTGCCAGCAGCCCCAGTCCCGGGACAGGGGAGCAGTACTTC. Encoded protein: CASSPSPGTGEQYF.

This clone was seen a single time. This chain links TRBV4-2 with TRBJ2-7, with D perhaps matching TRBD1 or TRBD2 (5 bases each). CDR3 size: 15 residues. CDR1 is LGHNA, CDR2 YNFKEQ, per germline. V was cut by 0 bases and J by 3 bases, with 12 bases left in between. The CDR3 here is CASSQDIGALYEQYF. The CDR3 DNA sequence: TGTGCCAGCAGCCAAGACATCGGGGCCCTCTACGAGCAGTACTTC.

The CDR3 sequence: CASSLSRGLGNTIYF. CDR3 sequence (DNA): TGTGCCAGCAGTTTATCAAGAGGGCTTGGAAACACCATATATTTT. V usage is TRBV28 and J usage is TRBJ1-3; D not resolved. Deletions cut 1 base from V and 3 bases from J, with 10 bases between. Germline loops: CDR1 MDHEN, CDR2 SYDVKM. The CDR3 covers 15 residues.

The V gene is TRBV6-5, the J gene TRBJ1-1; maybe TRBD1 (5 bases). From germline, CDR1 is MNHEY and CDR2 SVGAGI. Trimming left V 7 bases short and J 6 bases short, with 12 bases between. The length of the CDR3 is 12 residues. The CDR3 DNA follows: TGTGCCAGCACCATGGGGGAGCCTGAAGCTTTCTTT. Protein product: CASTMGEPEAFF.

Only one count was recorded for this clone. The chain employs TRBV5-6 and TRBJ2-7; 7 bases map to TRBD2. This CDR3 spans 14 amino acids. The germline V gene has CDR1 SGHDT and CDR2 YYEEEE. The trim removed 2 bases at V and 4 bases at J, leaving 6 bases unmatched. CDR3 loop: CASSFSGGPYEQYF. The CDR3 DNA follows: TGTGCCAGCAGCTTTTCGGGGGGACCGTACGAGCAGTACTTC.

V is TRBV19 and J is TRBJ1-1; no clear D gene. In germline, CDR1 is LNHDA, CDR2 SQIVND (reference sequence). This CDR3 contains 14 residues. V lost 5 bases to trimming and J lost 0 bases, with 10 bases between them. The CDR3 loop is CASSPTPLNTEAFF. The CDR3 DNA reads TGTGCCAGTAGTCCGACACCCTTGAACACTGAAGCTTTCTTT.

The chain couples TRBV11-2 to TRBJ2-3, with unresolved D. The germline V gene has CDR1 SGHAT and CDR2 FQNNGV. Trimming stripped 0 bases from V and 0 bases from J, with 10 bases between. The CDR3 has 16 amino acids. DNA for the CDR3: TGTGCCAGCAGCTTAGACGCGGCAGACAGCACAGATACGCAGTATTTT. Protein sequence: CASSLDAADSTDTQYF.

The rearrangement joins TRBV5-4 to TRBJ1-1, with D perhaps matching TRBD1 (5 bases). This CDR3 comprises 16 residues. The germline V gene encodes CDR1 SGHNT and CDR2 YYREEE (reference sequence). Deletions cut 4 bases from V and 11 bases from J, with 27 bases between. The CDR3 region has the DNA TGTGCCAGCAGCCAGGGAGGGTGGCAGGGCGGGGCCGGGGCTTTCTTT. Translating gives CASSQGGWQGGAGAFF.

This clone was seen a handful of times. The gene calls are TRBV19 and TRBJ2-7, with D possibly matching TRBD1 (6 bases). V was trimmed by 4 bases and J by 3 bases, leaving 16 bases between them. The CDR3 extends over 15 amino acids. Germline CDR1 reads LNHDA; CDR2 reads SQIVND (reference sequence). CDR3 DNA: TGTGCCAGTAGTAAAGATGCAGGGGCCGGCTACGAGCAGTACTTC. This translates into CASSKDAGAGYEQYF.

This clone was seen only a few times. V gene TRBV27 combines with J gene TRBJ1-1; D unclear. Germline V CDR1 and CDR2: MNHEY, SMNVEV (reference sequence). The CDR3 extends over 15 amino acids. The V end lost 3 bases, the J end lost 1 base, and 12 bases lay between the germline ends. The CDR3 DNA reads TGTGCCAGCAGTTTCTTTAGGACGGGGAACACTGAAGCTTTCTTT. This translates into CASSFFRTGNTEAFF.

This sequence joins TRBV19 and TRBJ1-1, with D perhaps matching TRBD1 (6 bases). Looked up from germline, CDR1 is LNHDA and CDR2 is SQIVND (reference sequence). This CDR3 has 14 amino acids. V was cut by 7 bases and J by 1 base, with 13 bases left in between. The CDR3 sequence is CASKEGGRNTEAFF. The CDR3 bases are TGTGCCAGTAAGGAGGGGGGCAGGAACACTGAAGCTTTCTTT.

This chain uses TRBV5-6 with TRBJ2-5; tentatively, D is TRBD1 (6 bases). The germline V and J ends were trimmed by 3 bases and 5 bases, with 20 bases remaining between them. Germline V gene sequence: CDR1 SGHDT, CDR2 YYEEEE. This CDR3 has 16 amino acids. In DNA, the CDR3 is TGTGCCAGCAGCTCCTCAGGGGTTGGTTGGGGGGAGACCCAGTACTTC. Translation: CASSSSGVGWGETQYF.